The 24 T cell receptor beta chains in this list originate from one sample, sequenced in a study of cytomegalovirus exposure and HLA in healthy donors. Profiled with immunoSEQ multiplex PCR; TCRdb holds only in-frame clones, not every one. The sample carries about 72,000 clones, 85% to 95% recorded once. The material sequenced was PBMCs. These receptors were taken from a woman between 18 and 30 years old in good health and CMV-seropositive.

V usage is TRBV27 and J usage is TRBJ2-7; D ambiguous. The CDR3 runs 14 residues. Germline V gives CDR1 MNHEY, CDR2 SMNVEV (reference sequence). Trimming took off 5 bases at V and 2 bases at J, with 13 bases between the two ends. CDR3 amino acids: CASSPGYGAYEQYF. The CDR3 nucleotides read TGTGCCAGCAGTCCCGGGTACGGCGCCTACGAGCAGTACTTC.

The chain recombines TRBV5-6 with TRBJ2-7; TRBD1 is a possible D gene (6 bases). With 3 bases removed from V and 2 bases from J, the gap between germline ends came to 12 bases. Looked up from germline, CDR1 is SGHDT and CDR2 is YYEEEE. CDR3 size: 14 residues. CDR3 in amino acids: CASSWGTSTYEQYF. CDR3 DNA sequence: TGTGCCAGCAGCTGGGGGACAAGCACCTACGAGCAGTACTTC.

This chain uses TRBV30 with TRBJ2-1; 7 bases fit TRBD2. Germline V gene lookup returns CDR1 GTSNPN and CDR2 SVGIG (reference sequence). This CDR3 is 15 amino acids long. The junction had 12 bases not matched to a gene; V was cut back by 2 bases and J by 8 bases. The CDR3 protein is CAWSHTGGSLDEQFF. The DNA of the CDR3 is TGTGCCTGGAGTCACACGGGCGGGAGCCTCGATGAGCAGTTCTTC.

The chain combines TRBV6-6 with TRBJ1-5, with D perhaps TRBD1 (5 bases). The CDR3 contains 14 residues. V gave up 5 bases and J gave up 3 bases, with 11 bases separating them. Germline CDR1 and CDR2: MNHNY and SVGAGI (reference sequence). CDR3: CASSSRANNQPQHF. The DNA for the CDR3 is TGTGCCAGCAGTAGCAGGGCTAACAATCAGCCCCAGCATTTT.

This chain uses TRBV11-3 with TRBJ2-3; D gene ambiguous. This CDR3 is 12 amino acids long. Trimming took off 6 bases at V and 1 base at J, with 5 bases between the two ends. The germline CDR1 and CDR2 sequences are SGHNT and YENEEA. CDR3 DNA sequence: TGTGCCAGCAGTATAGGCACAGATACGCAGTATTTT. It translates to CASSIGTDTQYF. The full variable domain, in which reference TRBV11-3 and TRBJ2-3 provide the parts outside the CDR3, is EAGVVQSPRYKIIEKKQPVAFWCNPISGHNTLYWYLQNLGQGPELLIRYENEEAVDDSQLPKDRFSAERLKGVDSTLKIQPAELGDSAVYLCASSIGTDTQYFGPGTRLTVL.

The chain uses TRBV18 and TRBJ2-3; D perhaps matches TRBD1 (5 bases). The length of the CDR3 is 14 residues. Trimming took 1 base from V and 7 from J, leaving 12 bases between them. Germline loops: CDR1 KGHSH, CDR2 LQKENI. Written as DNA, the CDR3 is TGTGCCAGCTCACCACGGCAGGGCGTTAATACGCAGTATTTT. Its translation: CASSPRQGVNTQYF.

CDR3 DNA: TGTGCCAGCAGTTTCCCCGGGAACACTGAAGCTTTCTTT. Its translation: CASSFPGNTEAFF. The rearrangement links TRBV27 to TRBJ1-1; unclear D gene. Trimming removed 3 bases at V and 1 base at J, with 6 bases between. CDR3 length: 13 amino acids. Germline-derived CDR1 and CDR2 are MNHEY and SMNVEV (reference sequence).

The gene calls are TRBV5-6 and TRBJ1-2; D is ambiguous. In germline, CDR1 is SGHDT, CDR2 YYEEEE. CDR3 size: 15 residues. Trimming took 2 bases from V and 8 from J, leaving 19 bases between them. CDR3 sequence (DNA): TGTGCCAGCAGCTTCTTCGTTTTTGCAGATCCAGGCTACACCTTC. Protein: CASSFFVFADPGYTF.

The rearrangement joins TRBV7-9 to TRBJ2-5; 11 bases agree with TRBD2. Germline-derived CDR1 and CDR2 are SEHNR and FQNEAQ (reference sequence). Trimming cost V 4 bases and J 4 bases; bases outside gene matches: 5. The CDR3 runs 15 residues. The CDR3 reads CASSYSGGAGETQYF. The CDR3 DNA reads TGTGCCAGCAGCTATAGCGGGGGGGCCGGAGAGACCCAGTACTTC.

The V gene is TRBV30, the J gene TRBJ1-6; D may be TRBD1 (6 bases). V was clipped by 5 bases and J by 5 bases, with 7 bases between them. CDR3 length equals 12 residues. Germline V CDR1 and CDR2: GTSNPN, SVGIG (reference sequence). CDR3 sequence: CAWQGNNSPLHF. CDR3 sequence (DNA): TGTGCCTGGCAGGGGAATAATTCACCCCTCCACTTT.

The rearrangement links TRBV5-1 to TRBJ2-3; D is uncertain. V lost 0 bases to trimming and J lost 1 base, with 9 bases between them. Germline values: CDR1 SGHRS, CDR2 YFSETQ. This CDR3 has 15 residues. CDR3 DNA sequence: TGCGCCAGCAGCTTGGGTGTGAGCGGCACAGATACGCAGTATTTT. Translation: CASSLGVSGTDTQYF.

The J gene is TRBJ2-7, the V gene TRBV18; 7 bases fit TRBD2. Germline CDR1 is KGHSH and CDR2 is LQKENI. This CDR3 has 14 residues. With V trimmed by 1 base and J by 5 bases, 5 bases remained unmatched. CDR3 sequence reads: CASSPRGRDDEQYF. CDR3 coding DNA: TGTGCCAGCTCACCACGAGGGAGGGACGACGAGCAGTACTTC.

With regard to this clone: Other DNA sequences in this sample translate to the same CDR3. The chain combines TRBV18 with TRBJ1-5; 12 bases align to TRBD1. The V gene's germline CDR1 is KGHSH and CDR2 LQKENI. The CDR3 length is 16 residues. The J segment lost 4 bases and the V segment lost 3 bases, leaving 4 bases of the junction unmatched. The CDR3 reads CASSPGTGGWNQPQHF. CDR3 coding DNA: TGTGCCAGCTCACCGGGGACAGGGGGCTGGAATCAGCCCCAGCATTTT.

The chain carries TRBV5-4 and TRBJ2-3; D possibly corresponds to TRBD1 (5 bases). The CDR3 is 13 residues long. Trimming took 0 bases from V and 6 from J, leaving 8 bases between them. The germline V gene has CDR1 SGHNT and CDR2 YYREEE (reference sequence). Here the CDR3 reads CASSLGGPDTQYF. The CDR3 nucleotides read TGTGCCAGCAGCTTGGGGGGCCCCGATACGCAGTATTTT.

The chain employs TRBV2 and TRBJ2-3; TRBD2 agrees at 8 bases. Germline V gene sequence: CDR1 SNHLY, CDR2 FYNNEI. The V gene end was trimmed by 4 bases and the J gene end by 0 bases; junction bases not matched to a gene: 6. This CDR3 contains 16 residues. CDR3 loop: CASSVALAGSTDTQYF. The DNA of the CDR3 is TGTGCCAGCAGTGTAGCTTTAGCGGGGAGCACAGATACGCAGTATTTT.

The chain links TRBV2 to TRBJ2-5; 9 bases are a match to TRBD1. The J segment lost 2 bases and the V segment lost 6 bases, leaving 7 bases of the junction unmatched. Looked up from germline, CDR1 is SNHLY and CDR2 is FYNNEI. The CDR3 contains 15 residues. The CDR3 loop reads CASRIGTGRQETQYF. The DNA for the CDR3 is TGTGCCAGCAGGATAGGGACAGGGAGACAAGAGACCCAGTACTTC.

The chain couples TRBV11-1 to TRBJ2-7; maybe TRBD2 (5 bases). Germline CDR1 is SGHAT and CDR2 is FQDESV (reference sequence). Trimming took 4 bases from V and 6 from J, leaving 19 bases between them. The CDR3 extends over 15 amino acids. CDR3 protein: CASSSLREGISEQYF. The CDR3 DNA is TGTGCCAGCAGCTCTTTGAGGGAAGGGATAAGCGAGCAGTACTTC.

The chain uses TRBV7-9 and TRBJ1-4, with TRBD1 matching 11 bases. The CDR3 sequence is 16 residues long. Germline V gene sequence: CDR1 SEHNR, CDR2 FQNEAQ (reference sequence). The junction had 5 bases not matched to a gene; V was cut back by 0 bases and J by 8 bases. The CDR3 DNA reads as TGTGCCAGCAGCTTAGCGCTGGGACAGGGGGAAGAAAAACTGTTTTTT. This translates into CASSLALGQGEEKLFF.

A note on this clone: The germline gene is not matched at one end of the junction; a read error may be the cause. Written as DNA, the CDR3 is TGTGCCAGCAGCGCGCATGCATCCTACGGGCAGTACTTC. Its protein product is CASSAHASYGQYF. The V gene is TRBV5-4, the J gene TRBJ2-7, with D unclear. Per the germline V gene, CDR1 is SGHNT and CDR2 is YYREEE (reference sequence). The CDR3 has 13 residues.

In its sample, this clone was seen once. The rearrangement joins TRBV25-1 to TRBJ1-1, with TRBD1 matching over 7 bases. J gave up 10 bases and V 1 base, and 3 bases lay outside the gene matches. Per the germline V gene, CDR1 is MGHDK and CDR2 is SYGVNS. The CDR3 has 12 residues. DNA for the CDR3: TGTGCCAGCAGTGAATGGGCAGGGGGAGCTTTCTTT. Translated: CASSEWAGGAFF. The entire variable domain, with the rest obtained from reference TRBV25-1 and TRBJ1-1, is as follows: EADIYQTPRYLVIGTGKKITLECSQTMGHDKMYWYQQDPGMELHLIHYSYGVNSTEKGDLSSESTVSRIRTEHFPLTLESARPSHTSQYLCASSEWAGGAFFGQGTRLTVV.

J is TRBJ2-3 and V is TRBV5-1; D call uncertain. This CDR3 is 14 amino acids long. Germline V lookup: CDR1 SGHRS, CDR2 YFSETQ. V shed 0 bases and J shed 3 bases, with 8 bases lying between them. In DNA form, the CDR3 reads TGCGCCAGCAGCTTGGACGGTAGTACAGATACGCAGTATTTT. It is translated as CASSLDGSTDTQYF.

The chain couples TRBV4-2 to TRBJ1-1; D not resolved. Trimming took 1 base from V and 7 from J, leaving 13 bases between them. The length of the CDR3 is 14 residues. The V gene's germline CDR1 is LGHNA and CDR2 YNFKEQ. In nucleotides, the CDR3 is TGTGCCAGCAGCCAAGTCGCCCCGGAGGGTGAAGCTTTCTTT. Protein: CASSQVAPEGEAFF.

The V gene is TRBV25-1, the J gene TRBJ1-4; D remains ambiguous. Germline V CDR1 and CDR2: MGHDK, SYGVNS. Trimming pared 2 bases from V and 7 bases from J, leaving 17 bases between. The CDR3 loop spans 16 amino acids. CDR3 sequence reads: CASSEGLRQQFEKLFF. For the CDR3, the DNA is TGTGCCAGCAGTGAAGGTTTGCGGCAGCAGTTTGAAAAACTGTTTTTT. Combining the CDR3 with reference TRBV25-1 and TRBJ1-4 gives the whole variable domain EADIYQTPRYLVIGTGKKITLECSQTMGHDKMYWYQQDPGMELHLIHYSYGVNSTEKGDLSSESTVSRIRTEHFPLTLESARPSHTSQYLCASSEGLRQQFEKLFFGSGTQLSVL.

The chain employs TRBV4-1 and TRBJ2-1; 10 bases map to TRBD2. This CDR3 comprises 19 residues. Per germline, CDR1 MGHRA and CDR2 YSYEKL. The V segment lost 0 bases and the J segment 5 bases; nucleotides outside the gene matches: 13. CDR3 sequence reads: CASSQDKYTAGLANNEQFF. CDR3 nucleotides: TGCGCCAGCAGCCAAGATAAGTATACGGCGGGACTAGCGAACAATGAGCAGTTCTTC.